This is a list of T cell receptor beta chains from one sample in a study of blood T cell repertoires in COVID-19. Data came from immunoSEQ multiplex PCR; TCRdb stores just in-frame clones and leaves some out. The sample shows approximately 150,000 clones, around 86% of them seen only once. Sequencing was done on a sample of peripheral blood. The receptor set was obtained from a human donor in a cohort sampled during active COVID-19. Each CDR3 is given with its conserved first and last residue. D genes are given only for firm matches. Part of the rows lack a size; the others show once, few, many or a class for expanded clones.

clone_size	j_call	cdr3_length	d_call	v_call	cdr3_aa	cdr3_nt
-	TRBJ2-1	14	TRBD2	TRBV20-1	CSASGLAKYNEQFF	TGCAGTGCTAGTGGACTAGCGAAGTACAATGAGCAGTTCTTC
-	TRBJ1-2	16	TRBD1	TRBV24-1	CATSDPGTGDLYGYTF	TGTGCCACCAGTGATCCCGGGACAGGGGATCTCTATGGCTACACCTTC
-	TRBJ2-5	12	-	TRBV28	CASRSARETQYF	TGTGCCAGCCGCAGCGCACGAGAGACCCAGTACTTC
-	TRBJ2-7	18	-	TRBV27	CASSFSLPHAGASYEQYF	TGTGCCAGCAGTTTCTCCCTTCCTCACGCAGGGGCATCCTACGAGCAGTACTTC
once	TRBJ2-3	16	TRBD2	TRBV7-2	CASRSQPTSGSDTQYF	TGTGCCAGCAGATCTCAACCGACTAGCGGCTCAGATACGCAGTATTTT
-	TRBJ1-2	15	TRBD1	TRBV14	CASSSRSSGGWGYTF	TGTGCCAGCAGCTCAAGATCGTCAGGGGGCTGGGGCTACACCTTC
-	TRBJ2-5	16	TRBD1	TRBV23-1	CASSQSHRDSRDTQYF	TGCGCCAGCAGTCAATCGCACCGGGACAGTCGGGATACCCAGTACTTC
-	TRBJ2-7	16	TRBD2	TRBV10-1	CASSESKLAGDYEQYF	TGCGCCAGCAGTGAGTCAAAACTAGCGGGAGACTACGAGCAGTACTTC
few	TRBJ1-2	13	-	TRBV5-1	CASSPDNPYGYTF	TGCGCCAGCAGCCCGGACAACCCGTATGGCTACACCTTC
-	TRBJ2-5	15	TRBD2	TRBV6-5	CASSYSGRGRETQYF	TGTGCCAGCAGTTATAGCGGGAGAGGCCGAGAGACCCAGTACTTC
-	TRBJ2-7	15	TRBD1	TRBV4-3	CASSQEPGTGWEQYF	TGCGCCAGCAGCCAAGAGCCGGGGACAGGGTGGGAGCAGTACTTC
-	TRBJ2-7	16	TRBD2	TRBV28	CASSSSKAGANYEQYF	TGTGCCAGCAGTTCCTCGAAGGCGGGAGCTAACTACGAGCAGTACTTC
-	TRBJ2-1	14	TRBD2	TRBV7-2	CASSFVRGGNEQFF	TGTGCCAGCAGCTTCGTTCGGGGGGGGAATGAGCAGTTCTTC
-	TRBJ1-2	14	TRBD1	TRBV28	CASSPTRQGQGYTF	TGTGCCAGCAGTCCAACCAGACAGGGTCAAGGCTACACCTTC
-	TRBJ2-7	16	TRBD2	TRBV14	CASSQEAGLAVYEQYF	TGTGCCAGCAGCCAAGAAGCGGGACTAGCGGTCTACGAGCAGTACTTC
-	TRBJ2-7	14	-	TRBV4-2	CASSQDLLGYEQYF	TGTGCCAGCAGCCAAGACTTACTAGGATACGAGCAGTACTTC
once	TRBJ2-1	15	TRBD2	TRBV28	CASSPGTSGSSEQFF	TGTGCCAGCAGTCCCGGGACTAGCGGGAGTTCTGAGCAGTTCTTC
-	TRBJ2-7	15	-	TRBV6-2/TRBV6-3	CASSYLVGARDEQYF	TGTGCCAGCAGTTACTTGGTGGGAGCGCGGGACGAGCAGTACTTC
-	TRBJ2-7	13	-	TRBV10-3	CAIRDGSSYEQYF	TGTGCCATCAGGGACGGGAGCTCCTACGAGCAGTACTTC
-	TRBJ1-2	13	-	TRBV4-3	CASSQEAGRGYTF	TGCGCCAGCAGCCAAGAGGCGGGCCGGGGCTACACCTTC
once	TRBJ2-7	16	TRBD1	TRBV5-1	CASSLRGTGALYEQYF	TGCGCCAGCAGCTTGAGGGGGACAGGGGCCCTCTACGAGCAGTACTTC
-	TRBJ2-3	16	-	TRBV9	CASSEGGTGYTDTQYF	TGTGCCAGCAGCGAGGGGGGGACAGGTTACACAGATACGCAGTATTTT
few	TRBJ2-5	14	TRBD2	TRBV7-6	CASSLVAGGKTQYF	TGTGCCAGCAGCTTAGTTGCGGGGGGCAAGACCCAGTACTTC
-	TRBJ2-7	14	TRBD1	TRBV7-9	CASSFDRVPYEQYF	TGTGCCAGCAGCTTTGACAGGGTCCCCTACGAGCAGTACTTC
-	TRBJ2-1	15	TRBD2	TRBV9	CASSNSGGSFNEQFF	TGTGCCAGCAGTAACTCCGGCGGGAGCTTCAATGAGCAGTTCTTC
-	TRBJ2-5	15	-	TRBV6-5	CASSRRTEYQETQYF	TGTGCCAGCAGCCGTCGTACAGAATACCAAGAGACCCAGTACTTC
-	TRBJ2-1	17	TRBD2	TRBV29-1	CSVDRLADYSSYNEQFF	TGCAGCGTTGACCGACTAGCGGACTATAGCTCCTACAATGAGCAGTTCTTC
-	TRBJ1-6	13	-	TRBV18	CASGGVNNSPLHF	TGTGCCAGCGGCGGAGTAAATAATTCACCCCTCCACTTT
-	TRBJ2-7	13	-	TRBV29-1	CSAFGQTTYEQYF	TGCAGCGCGTTTGGACAGACAACCTACGAGCAGTACTTC
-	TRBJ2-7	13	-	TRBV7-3	CASGVEGSYEQYF	TGTGCCAGCGGGGTGGAGGGCTCCTACGAGCAGTACTTC
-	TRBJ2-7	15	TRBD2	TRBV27	CASRDISGRVYEQYF	TGTGCCAGCAGGGACATTAGCGGGAGGGTCTACGAGCAGTACTTC
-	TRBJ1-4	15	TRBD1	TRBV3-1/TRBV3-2	CASSHRQGAYEKLFF	TGTGCCAGCAGCCACAGACAGGGGGCTTATGAAAAACTGTTTTTT
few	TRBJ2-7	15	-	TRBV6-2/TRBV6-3	CASSYYGAHSLEQYF	TGTGCCAGCAGTTACTATGGGGCTCATAGTCTCGAGCAGTACTTC
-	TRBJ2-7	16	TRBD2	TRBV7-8	CASSFGGLAGGHEQYF	TGTGCCAGCAGCTTCGGGGGACTAGCGGGAGGCCACGAGCAGTACTTC
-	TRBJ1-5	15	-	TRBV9	CASSVGRGINQPQHF	TGTGCCAGCAGCGTAGGCAGGGGCATCAATCAGCCCCAGCATTTT
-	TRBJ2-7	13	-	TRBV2	CASTEGTTYEQYF	TGTGCCAGCACAGAAGGGACAACTTACGAGCAGTACTTC
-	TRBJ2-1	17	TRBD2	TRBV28	CASKTSGRGGSYNEQFF	TGTGCCAGCAAGACTAGCGGGAGGGGGGGCTCCTACAATGAGCAGTTCTTC
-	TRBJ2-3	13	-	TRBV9	CASSVAATDTQYF	TGTGCCAGCAGCGTAGCAGCGACAGATACGCAGTATTTT
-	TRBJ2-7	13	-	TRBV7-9	CASSLEGPYEQYF	TGTGCCAGCAGCTTAGAGGGGCCCTACGAGCAGTACTTC
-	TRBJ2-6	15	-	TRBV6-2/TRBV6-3	CASSYRGTGANVLTF	TGTGCCAGCAGTTACCGAGGGACTGGGGCCAACGTCCTGACTTTC
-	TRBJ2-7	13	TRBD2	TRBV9	CASGRLASGEQYF	TGTGCCAGCGGACGACTTGCTAGCGGCGAGCAGTACTTC
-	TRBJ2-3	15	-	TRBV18	CASSPKTGPTDTQYF	TGTGCCAGCTCACCGAAGACAGGCCCCACAGATACGCAGTATTTT
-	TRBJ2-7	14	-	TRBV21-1	CASSKSSGSNEQYF	TGTGCCAGCAGCAAAAGTAGCGGGAGCAACGAGCAGTACTTC
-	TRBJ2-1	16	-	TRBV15	CATSRHSGSGVDEQFF	TGTGCCACCAGCAGACACTCCGGGTCCGGGGTCGATGAGCAGTTCTTC
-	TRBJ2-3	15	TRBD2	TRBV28	CASSLWSAGEFTQYF	TGTGCCAGCAGTTTATGGTCTGCGGGAGAGTTTACGCAGTATTTT
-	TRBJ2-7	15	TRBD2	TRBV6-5	CASSYSRGGGLEQYF	TGTGCCAGCAGTTACTCGCGGGGGGGAGGGCTCGAGCAGTACTTC
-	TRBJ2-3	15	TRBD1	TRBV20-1	CSASRQGGYTDTQYF	TGCAGTGCTAGTCGACAGGGGGGATACACAGATACGCAGTATTTT
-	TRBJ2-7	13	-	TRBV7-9	CASSLQGPYEQYF	TGTGCCAGCAGCTTACAGGGGCCCTACGAGCAGTACTTC
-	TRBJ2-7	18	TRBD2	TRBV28	CATIPLKVAGAASYEQYF	TGTGCCACCATCCCCTTAAAAGTAGCGGGAGCGGCCTCCTACGAGCAGTACTTC
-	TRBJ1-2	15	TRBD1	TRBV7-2	CASSLRTGTGYGYTF	TGTGCCAGCAGCTTACGGACCGGGACAGGGTACGGCTACACCTTC
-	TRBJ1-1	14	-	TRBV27	CASSLFSRTTEAFF	TGTGCCAGCAGTTTATTCTCTCGGACTACTGAAGCTTTCTTT
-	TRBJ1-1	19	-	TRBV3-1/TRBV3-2	CASSQVFARKDSPNTEAFF	TGTGCCAGCAGCCAAGTTTTTGCGCGGAAGGACAGTCCCAACACTGAAGCTTTCTTT
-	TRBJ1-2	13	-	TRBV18	CASSPGQNYGYTF	TGTGCCAGCTCACCCGGACAAAACTATGGCTACACCTTC